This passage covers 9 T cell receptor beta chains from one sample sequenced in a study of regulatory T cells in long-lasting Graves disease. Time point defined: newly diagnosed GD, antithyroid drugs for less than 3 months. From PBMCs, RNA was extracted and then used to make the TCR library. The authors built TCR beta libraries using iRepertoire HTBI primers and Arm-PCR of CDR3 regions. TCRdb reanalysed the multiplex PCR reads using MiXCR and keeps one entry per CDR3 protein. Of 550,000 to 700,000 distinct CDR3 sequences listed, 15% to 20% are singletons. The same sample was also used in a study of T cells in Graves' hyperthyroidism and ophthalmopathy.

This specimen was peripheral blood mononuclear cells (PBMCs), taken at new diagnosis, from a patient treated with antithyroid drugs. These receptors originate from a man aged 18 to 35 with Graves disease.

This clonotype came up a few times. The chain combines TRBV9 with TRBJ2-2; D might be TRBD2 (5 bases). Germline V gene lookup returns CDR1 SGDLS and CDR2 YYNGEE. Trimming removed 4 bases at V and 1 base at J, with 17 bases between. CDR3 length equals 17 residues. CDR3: CASSQRGPSRNTGELFF. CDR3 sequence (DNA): TGTGCCAGCAGCCAAAGAGGTCCTAGCAGGAACACCGGGGAGCTGTTTTTT.

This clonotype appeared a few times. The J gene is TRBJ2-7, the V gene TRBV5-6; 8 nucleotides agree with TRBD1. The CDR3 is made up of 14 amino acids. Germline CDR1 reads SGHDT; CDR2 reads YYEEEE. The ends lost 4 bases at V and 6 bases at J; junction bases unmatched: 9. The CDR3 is CASSQDRVLREQYF. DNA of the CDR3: TGTGCCAGCAGCCAGGACAGGGTACTCCGCGAGCAGTACTTC.

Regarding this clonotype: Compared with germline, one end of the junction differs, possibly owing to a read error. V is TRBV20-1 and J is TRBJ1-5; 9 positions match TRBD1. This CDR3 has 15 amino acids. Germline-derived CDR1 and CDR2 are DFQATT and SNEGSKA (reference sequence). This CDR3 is CSAPDRGENNQPRHF. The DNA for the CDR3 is TGCAGTGCGCCCGACAGGGGGGAAAACAATCAGCCCCGGCATTTT.

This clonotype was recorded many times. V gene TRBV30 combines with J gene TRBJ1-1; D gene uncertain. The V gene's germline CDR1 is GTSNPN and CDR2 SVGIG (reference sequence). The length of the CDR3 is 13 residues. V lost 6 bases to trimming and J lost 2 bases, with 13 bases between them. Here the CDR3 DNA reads TGTGCCTGTACAGTAAGTCAAAACACTGAAGCTTTCTTT. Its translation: CACTVSQNTEAFF. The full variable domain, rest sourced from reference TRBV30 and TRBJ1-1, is SQTIHQWPATLVQPVGSPLSLECTVEGTSNPNLYWYRQAAGRGLQLLFYSVGIGQISSEVPQNLSASRPQDRQFILSSKKLLLSDSGFYLCACTVSQNTEAFFGQGTRLTVV.

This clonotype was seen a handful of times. As DNA, the CDR3 is TGCGCCAGCAGCACGAGCAACACTGAAGCTTTCTTT. This gives the protein CASSTSNTEAFF. V gene TRBV5-1 combines with J gene TRBJ1-1; D is ambiguous. V was clipped by 4 bases and J by 2 bases, with 6 bases between them. This CDR3 comprises 12 residues. The germline V gene encodes CDR1 SGHRS and CDR2 YFSETQ.

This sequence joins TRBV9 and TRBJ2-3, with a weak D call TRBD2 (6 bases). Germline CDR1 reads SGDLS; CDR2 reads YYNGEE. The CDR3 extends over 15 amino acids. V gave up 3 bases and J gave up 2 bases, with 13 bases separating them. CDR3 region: CASSGGSGTTDTQYF. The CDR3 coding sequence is TGTGCCAGCAGCGGGGGTAGCGGTACCACAGATACGCAGTATTTT.

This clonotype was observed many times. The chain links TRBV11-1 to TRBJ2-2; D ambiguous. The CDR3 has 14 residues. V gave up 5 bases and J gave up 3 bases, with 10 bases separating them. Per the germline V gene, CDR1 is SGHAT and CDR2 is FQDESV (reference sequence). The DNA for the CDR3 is TGTGCCAGCAGCCACCCCACCGACACCGGGGAGCTGTTTTTT. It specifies CASSHPTDTGELFF.

DNA for the CDR3: TGCGCCAGCAGCTTGACCCGGACAGGGACTAATGAAAAACTGTTTTTT. It codes for CASSLTRTGTNEKLFF. The chain links TRBV5-1 to TRBJ1-4, with 8 bases fitting TRBD1. The ends lost 1 base at V and 2 bases at J; junction bases unmatched: 4. The CDR3 runs 16 residues. Germline CDR1 SGHRS, CDR2 YFSETQ.

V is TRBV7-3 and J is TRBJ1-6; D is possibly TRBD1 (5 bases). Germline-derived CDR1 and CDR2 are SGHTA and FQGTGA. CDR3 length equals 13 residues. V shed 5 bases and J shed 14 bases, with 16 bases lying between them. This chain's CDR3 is CASSTGPAGSLHF. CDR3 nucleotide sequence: TGTGCCAGCAGCACAGGACCCGCGGGCTCCCTCCACTTT.